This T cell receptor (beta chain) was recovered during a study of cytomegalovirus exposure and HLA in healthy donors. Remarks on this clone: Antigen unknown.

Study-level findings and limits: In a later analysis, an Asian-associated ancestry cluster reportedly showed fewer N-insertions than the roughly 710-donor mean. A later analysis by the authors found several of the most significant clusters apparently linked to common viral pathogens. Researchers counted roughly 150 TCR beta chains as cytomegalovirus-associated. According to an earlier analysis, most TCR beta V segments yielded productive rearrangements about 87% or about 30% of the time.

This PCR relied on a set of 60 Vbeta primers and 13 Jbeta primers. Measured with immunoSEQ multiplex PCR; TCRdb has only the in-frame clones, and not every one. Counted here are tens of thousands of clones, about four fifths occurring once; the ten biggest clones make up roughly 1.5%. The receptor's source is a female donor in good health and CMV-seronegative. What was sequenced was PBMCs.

The CDR3 loop is CASSYVQGEAFF. The CDR3 nucleotides read TGTGCCAGCAGTTACGTCCAGGGTGAAGCTTTCTTT. The genes are TRBV6-6 and TRBJ1-1, with a weak D call TRBD1 (5 bases). V dropped 2 bases and J dropped 7 bases, with 8 bases sitting between them. The CDR3 length is 12 residues. The germline V gene encodes CDR1 MNHNY and CDR2 SVGAGI (reference sequence).